These 25 T cell receptor beta chains originate from one sample sequenced in a study of blood T cell repertoires in COVID-19 (dated by TCRdb to the early 2020s). Preparation of the library involved the immunoSEQ multiplex PCR assay. TCRdb stores this immuneACCESS table with in-frame sequences only. Part of the clones is absent; in the studies checked, under half of the shortfall reflects unresolved V genes, and no reason is known for the rest. Here the sample has 300,000 to 350,000 clones; 90% occur a single time. The biggest ten clones account for approximately 4% of the sample. The sample taken for sequencing was PBMCs or T cells enriched from blood (not recorded which). These receptor sequences come from a woman aged 18-30 years with acute COVID-19.

V gene TRBV19 combines with J gene TRBJ2-7, with a tentative D call TRBD2 (6 bases). The CDR3 totals 14 residues. Between the trimmed V and J ends, which lost 5 bases and 0 bases, there was a span of 11 bases. The germline V gene has CDR1 LNHDA and CDR2 SQIVND (reference sequence). The CDR3 coding sequence is TGTGCCAGTAGTCCTCCGGGACTCTCCTACGAGCAGTACTTC. Translation gives CASSPPGLSYEQYF.

In nucleotides, the CDR3 is TGTGCCAGCAGTTACTCGACAGACAGTCGGAATTCACCCCTCCACTTT. Its translation: CASSYSTDSRNSPLHF. The chain couples TRBV6-5 to TRBJ1-6; D is perhaps TRBD1 (5 bases). This CDR3 comprises 16 residues. Germline loops: CDR1 MNHEY, CDR2 SVGAGI. V was clipped by 0 bases and J by 7 bases, with 13 bases between them.

The V gene is TRBV7-9, the J gene TRBJ2-3, with 9 positions matching TRBD1. The CDR3 runs 17 residues. The germline V gene has CDR1 SEHNR and CDR2 FQNEAQ (reference sequence). After removal of 1 base from V and 4 bases from J, the junction contained 9 bases not matched to a gene. The CDR3 nucleotides read TGTGCCAGCAGCTTAGATTTGAGGCGGACAGGGGCAGATACGCAGTATTTT. Its translation: CASSLDLRRTGADTQYF.

The J gene is TRBJ2-7, the V gene TRBV7-9; TRBD1 matches 8 bases. This CDR3 has 13 amino acids. Germline trimming cut 3 bases from V and 6 bases from J; bases unmatched to any gene: 4. Germline CDR1 and CDR2: SEHNR and FQNEAQ (reference sequence). The CDR3 nucleotides read TGTGCCAGCAGCTTCGGGACAGGATCCGAGCAGTACTTC. This translates into CASSFGTGSEQYF.

The chain carries TRBV7-3 and TRBJ1-1; 7 bases line up with TRBD1. Germline CDR1 SGHTA, CDR2 FQGTGA. V shed 4 bases, J shed 5 bases, and the junction held 4 bases outside the gene matches. The CDR3 contains 13 residues. The CDR3 bases are TGTGCCAGCAGCTCGCAACAGGGGACTGAAGCTTTCTTT. Translation: CASSSQQGTEAFF.

The CDR3 DNA reads TGTGCCAGCAGCCAATTGGAGGGACAGTACTCACCCCTCCACTTT. Translated, it gives CASSQLEGQYSPLHF. The V gene is TRBV3-1 (or the pseudogene TRBV3-2), the J gene TRBJ1-6; 7 bases align to TRBD1. J was trimmed by 10 bases and V by 2 bases; bases with no gene match: 8. This CDR3 contains 15 residues. Germline V lookup: CDR1 LGHDT, CDR2 YNNKEL (reference sequence).

The chain has TRBV20-1 and TRBJ2-7; D is unresolved. The CDR3 extends over 11 amino acids. Germline loops: CDR1 DFQATT, CDR2 SNEGSKA (reference sequence). V gave up 3 bases and J gave up 3 bases, with 6 bases separating them. The DNA for the CDR3 is TGCAGTGCTAGCCGGGTCTACGAGCAGTACTTC. This gives the protein CSASRVYEQYF.

The J gene is TRBJ2-2, the V gene TRBV10-3; 8 bases align to TRBD1. The V segment lost 10 bases and the J segment 5 bases; nucleotides outside the gene matches: 9. This CDR3 region has 14 residues. Germline CDR1 and CDR2: ENHRY and SYGVKD. In DNA, the CDR3 is TGTGCCACCACGGACAGGGTCAAAACCGGGGAGCTGTTTTTT. As protein: CATTDRVKTGELFF.

CDR3 nucleotide sequence: TGTGCCAGTAGTCGCGGACAGATCTACGAGCAGTACTTC. Its translation: CASSRGQIYEQYF. This sequence joins TRBV19 and TRBJ2-7; possibly TRBD1 for D (6 bases). CDR1 LNHDA and CDR2 SQIVND come from the germline V gene (reference sequence). This CDR3 has 13 residues. The V end was cut by 5 bases, the J end by 3 bases, with 11 bases between.

This sequence joins TRBV7-3 and TRBJ2-7, with TRBD2 as a possible D gene (6 bases). This CDR3 has 14 amino acids. The V gene lost 2 bases and the J gene lost 5 bases, with 13 bases spanning the gap. The germline V gene encodes CDR1 SGHTA and CDR2 FQGTGA. The CDR3 DNA sequence: TGTGCCAGCAGCTTACTCCCCGGGAGTCACGAGCAGTACTTC. Translating gives CASSLLPGSHEQYF.

The CDR3 protein is CATSVDINYGYTF. CDR3 DNA sequence: TGTGCCACCAGTGTAGATATTAACTATGGCTACACCTTC. The rearrangement links TRBV24-1 to TRBJ1-2; D is undetermined. Trimming left V 5 bases short and J 1 base short, with 7 bases between. The germline V gene encodes CDR1 KGHDR and CDR2 SFDVKD. CDR3 size: 13 residues.

In this sample, this clone turned up a few times. The sample carries other DNA sequences with the same CDR3. The chain has TRBV29-1 and TRBJ2-1, with 10 bases that match TRBD1. J was trimmed by 4 bases and V by 4 bases; bases with no gene match: 1. The CDR3 is 13 amino acids. Per the germline V gene, CDR1 is SQVTM and CDR2 is ANQGSEA. The CDR3 DNA sequence: TGCAGCGTTGGGACAGGGGGATACAATGAGCAGTTCTTC. Amino acids: CSVGTGGYNEQFF.

The gene calls are TRBV28 and TRBJ1-5, with D maybe TRBD1 (5 bases). CDR3 length equals 15 residues. Germline values: CDR1 MDHEN, CDR2 SYDVKM. The ends were cut back, 5 bases at V and 2 bases at J, with 13 bases in the middle. Here the CDR3 DNA reads TGTGCCAGCAGTACGGACACCCGGGGCAATCAGCCCCAGCATTTT. This sequence encodes CASSTDTRGNQPQHF.

The V call is TRBV11-3, the J call TRBJ2-2; 10 bases are a match to TRBD2. The germline gives CDR1 SGHNT, CDR2 YENEEA. The CDR3 has 17 residues. V trimming: 5 bases; J trimming: 5 bases; junction bases outside the gene matches: 11. CDR3 protein: CASSRMIAGGRTGELFF. The CDR3, as DNA: TGTGCCAGCAGCCGTATGATAGCGGGAGGCCGGACCGGGGAGCTGTTTTTT.

The V call is TRBV2, the J call TRBJ2-1; TRBD2 matches at 9 bases. V trimming: 4 bases; J trimming: 12 bases; junction bases outside the gene matches: 4. Germline V lookup: CDR1 SNHLY, CDR2 FYNNEI. The CDR3 consists of 12 residues. The CDR3 DNA sequence: TGTGCCAGCAGTGGGCTAGCGGGAAGGCAGTTCTTC. Translating gives CASSGLAGRQFF.

The chain carries TRBV2 and TRBJ1-3; D remains unclear. Germline V gene data show CDR1 as SNHLY and CDR2 as FYNNEI. The V gene lost 4 bases and the J gene lost 4 bases, with 8 bases spanning the gap. The CDR3 spans 13 residues. The CDR3 is CASSGGRGNTIYF. The CDR3 nucleotides read TGTGCCAGCAGTGGTGGGAGGGGAAACACCATATATTTT.

This clone was observed once. The chain is built from TRBV9 and TRBJ2-3, with 13 positions matching TRBD2. Germline V CDR1 and CDR2: SGDLS, YYNGEE. The CDR3 is 17 residues long. The V gene end was trimmed by 4 bases and the J gene end by 4 bases; junction bases not matched to a gene: 9. The DNA of the CDR3 is TGTGCCAGCAGCCGAACGCTTGGACTAGCGGGAGCAGATACGCAGTATTTT. It specifies CASSRTLGLAGADTQYF.

The sample holds one count of this clone. DNA of the CDR3: TGTGCCAGCAGCCCGACCCCGGGACTAGCGGGGAGCTCCTACAATGAGCAGTTCTTC. Its protein is CASSPTPGLAGSSYNEQFF. The chain joins TRBV11-3 to TRBJ2-1; 13 nucleotides match TRBD2. Germline values: CDR1 SGHNT, CDR2 YENEEA. V shed 5 bases, J shed 0 bases, and the junction held 10 bases outside the gene matches. The CDR3 has 19 amino acids.

In DNA form, the CDR3 reads TGTGCCAGCGGCCCCCGGGTTTTGCAGTACTTC. Translation: CASGPRVLQYF. This chain connects TRBV2 to TRBJ2-7; no clear D gene. CDR1 is SNHLY, CDR2 FYNNEI, per germline. Between the trimmed V and J ends, which lost 8 bases and 9 bases, there was a span of 14 bases. CDR3 length equals 11 residues.

The CDR3 nucleotides are TGTGCCAGCAACCCCCGAGAGGGCACAGATACGCAGTATTTT. This encodes CASNPREGTDTQYF. The rearrangement joins TRBV2 to TRBJ2-3; no clear D. Germline CDR1 reads SNHLY; CDR2 reads FYNNEI. The CDR3 totals 14 residues. With 7 bases removed from V and 1 base from J, the gap between germline ends came to 12 bases. The complete variable domain, with remaining parts taken from reference TRBV2 and TRBJ2-3, reads EPEVTQTPSHQVTQMGQEVILRCVPISNHLYFYWYRQILGQKVEFLVSFYNNEISEKSEIFDDQFSVERPDGSNFTLKIRSTKLEDSAMYFCASNPREGTDTQYFGPGTRLTVL.

This chain links TRBV3-1 (or the pseudogene TRBV3-2) with TRBJ1-1; D perhaps matches TRBD1 (6 bases). This CDR3 has 15 residues. V was cut by 4 bases and J by 5 bases, with 17 bases left in between. Germline V lookup: CDR1 LGHDT, CDR2 YNNKEL (reference sequence). DNA of the CDR3: TGTGCCAGCAGCCTGGACAGAGGTGCTGGTACTGAAGCTTTCTTT. As protein: CASSLDRGAGTEAFF.

This rearrangement joins TRBV19 to TRBJ1-5; D unresolved. Trimming stripped 6 bases from V and 4 bases from J, with 13 bases between. The CDR3 is made up of 14 amino acids. Germline CDR1 reads LNHDA; CDR2 reads SQIVND (reference sequence). The CDR3, as DNA: TGTGCCAGTAGCCACAACGCCGATAATCAGCCCCAGCATTTT. Translating gives CASSHNADNQPQHF.

The gene calls are TRBV27 and TRBJ2-2; D uncertain. The germline V and J ends were trimmed by 3 bases and 2 bases, with 10 bases remaining between them. From germline, CDR1 is MNHEY and CDR2 SMNVEV (reference sequence). This CDR3 has 15 amino acids. The CDR3 sequence: CASSFTSLNTGELFF. For the CDR3, the DNA is TGTGCCAGCAGTTTTACTTCCCTTAACACCGGGGAGCTGTTTTTT.

This clone showed up just once. V and J are TRBV10-3 and TRBJ2-7; the D gene is possibly TRBD2 (6 bases). Trimming took 0 bases from V and 5 from J, leaving 14 bases between them. This CDR3 contains 15 residues. Germline V CDR1 and CDR2: ENHRY, SYGVKD. The CDR3 DNA follows: TGTGCCATCAGTGAGTCGGCGGGAATAATTCACGAGCAGTACTTC. Encoded protein: CAISESAGIIHEQYF.

The rearrangement joins TRBV19 to TRBJ1-1; the match to TRBD1 covers 9 bases. The ends lost 11 bases at V and 0 bases at J; junction bases unmatched: 10. The CDR3 extends over 15 amino acids. Per germline, CDR1 LNHDA and CDR2 SQIVND (reference sequence). CDR3 DNA sequence: TGTGCCTCCCGGACAGGGGAAACCGTGAACACTGAAGCTTTCTTT. Protein: CASRTGETVNTEAFF.